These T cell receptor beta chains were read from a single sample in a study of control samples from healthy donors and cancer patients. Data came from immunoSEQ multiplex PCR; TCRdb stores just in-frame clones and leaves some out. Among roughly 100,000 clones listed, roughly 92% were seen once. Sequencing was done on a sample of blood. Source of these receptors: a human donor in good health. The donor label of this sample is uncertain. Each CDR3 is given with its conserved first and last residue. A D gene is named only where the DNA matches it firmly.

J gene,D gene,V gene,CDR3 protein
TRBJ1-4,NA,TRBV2,CASGRDEKLFF
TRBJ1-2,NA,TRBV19,CASSIGGRNYGYTF
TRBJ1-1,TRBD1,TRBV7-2,CASSLIGTAKPNTEAFF
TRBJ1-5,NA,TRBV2,CASNLNSNQPQHF
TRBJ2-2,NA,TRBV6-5,CASKGQTNTGELFF
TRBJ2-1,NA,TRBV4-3,CASSQVASSSYNEQFF
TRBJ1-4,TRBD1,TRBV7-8,CASSSQGAGEKLFF
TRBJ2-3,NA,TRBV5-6,CASSLITGLDTQYF
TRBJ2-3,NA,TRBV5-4,CASSFGGGDTQYF
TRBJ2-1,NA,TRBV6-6,CASSKITGQSEQFF
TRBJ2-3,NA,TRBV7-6,CASSLEGIRTDTQYF
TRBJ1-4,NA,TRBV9,CASSGNFEKLFF
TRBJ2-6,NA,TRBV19,CASSITGASGANVLTF
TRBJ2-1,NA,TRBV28,CASILRGRVFF